The sample holds many counts of the clone carrying this TCR beta chain. Indicated time point: newly diagnosed GD, antithyroid drugs for less than 3 months. With RNA extracted from PBMCs as input, the TCR library was made. To make TCR beta libraries, researchers used iRepertoire HTBI primers and Arm-PCR of CDR3 regions. Using its own MiXCR run on the multiplex PCR reads, TCRdb lists one record per CDR3 protein. The sample has a few hundred thousand distinct CDR3 sequences; about 14% are singletons. The data are from a study of regulatory T cells in long-lasting Graves disease. Trimming pared 6 bases from V and 0 bases from J, leaving 17 bases between. CDR1 MNHNS and CDR2 SASEGT come from the germline V gene. The CDR3 extends over 16 amino acids. A further study also used this sample, focusing on T cells in Graves' hyperthyroidism and ophthalmopathy.

The chain carries TRBV6-1 and TRBJ1-1, with a possible D match to TRBD1 (5 bases). The sample in question was peripheral blood mononuclear cells (PBMCs), obtained at new diagnosis, from a patient treated with antithyroid drugs. The TCR was taken from a man aged 25 to 45 with Graves disease. CDR3 region: CASRLTTDSMNTEAFF. The DNA for the CDR3 is TGTGCCAGCAGACTCACGACAGACAGTATGAACACTGAAGCTTTCTTT.